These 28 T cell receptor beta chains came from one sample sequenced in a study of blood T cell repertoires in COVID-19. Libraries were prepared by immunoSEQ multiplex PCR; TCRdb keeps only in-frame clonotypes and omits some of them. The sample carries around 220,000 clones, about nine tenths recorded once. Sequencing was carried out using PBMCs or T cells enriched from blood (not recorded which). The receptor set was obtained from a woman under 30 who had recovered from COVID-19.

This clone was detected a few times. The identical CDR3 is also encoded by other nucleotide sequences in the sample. The DNA of the CDR3 is TGTGCCAGCAGCTTAGACAGTTATGGCTACACCTTC. Its translation is CASSLDSYGYTF. The V gene is TRBV11-2, the J gene TRBJ1-2, with D unresolved. Deletions cut 0 bases from V and 5 bases from J, with 4 bases between. CDR3 length: 12 residues. The germline CDR1 and CDR2 sequences are SGHAT and FQNNGV.

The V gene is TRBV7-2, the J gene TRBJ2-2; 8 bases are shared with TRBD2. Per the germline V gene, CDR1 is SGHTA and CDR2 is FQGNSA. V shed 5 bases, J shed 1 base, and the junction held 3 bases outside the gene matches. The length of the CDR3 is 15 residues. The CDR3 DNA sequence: TGTGCCAGCAGCCAACTAGCGGTGAACACCGGGGAGCTGTTTTTT. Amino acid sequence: CASSQLAVNTGELFF.

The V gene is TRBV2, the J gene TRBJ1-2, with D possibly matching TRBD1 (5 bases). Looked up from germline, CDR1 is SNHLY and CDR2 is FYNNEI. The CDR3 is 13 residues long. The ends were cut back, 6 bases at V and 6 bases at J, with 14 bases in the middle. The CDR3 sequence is CASSETQGHGYTF. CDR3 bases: TGTGCCAGCAGCGAAACCCAGGGCCATGGCTACACCTTC.

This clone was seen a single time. For the CDR3, the DNA is TGTGCCAGCAGCTTGGAACTACGAAATGAGCAGTTCTTC. As protein: CASSLELRNEQFF. The chain has TRBV5-6 and TRBJ2-1; D unresolved. Trimming took off 0 bases at V and 7 bases at J, with 8 bases between the two ends. This CDR3 has 13 amino acids. From germline, CDR1 is SGHDT and CDR2 YYEEEE.

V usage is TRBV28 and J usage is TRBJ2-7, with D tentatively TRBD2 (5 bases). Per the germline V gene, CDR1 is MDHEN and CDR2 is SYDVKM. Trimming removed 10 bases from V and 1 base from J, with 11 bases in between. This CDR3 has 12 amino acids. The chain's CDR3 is CATTDFSYEQYF. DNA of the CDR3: TGTGCCACCACGGACTTTTCCTACGAGCAGTACTTC.

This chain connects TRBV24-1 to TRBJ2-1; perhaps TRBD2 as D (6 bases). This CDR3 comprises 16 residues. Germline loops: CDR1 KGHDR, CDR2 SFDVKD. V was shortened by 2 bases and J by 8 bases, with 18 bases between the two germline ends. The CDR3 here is CATSDSGLRLKDEQFF. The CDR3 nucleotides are TGTGCCACCAGTGATTCTGGACTAAGGCTAAAAGATGAGCAGTTCTTC.

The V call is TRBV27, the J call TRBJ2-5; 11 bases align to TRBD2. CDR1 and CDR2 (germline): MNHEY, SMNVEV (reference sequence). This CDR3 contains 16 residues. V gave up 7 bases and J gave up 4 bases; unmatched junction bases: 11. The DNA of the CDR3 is TGTGCCAGCACCACTAGCGGGGGCCTTCGGGGAGAGACCCAGTACTTC. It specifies CASTTSGGLRGETQYF.

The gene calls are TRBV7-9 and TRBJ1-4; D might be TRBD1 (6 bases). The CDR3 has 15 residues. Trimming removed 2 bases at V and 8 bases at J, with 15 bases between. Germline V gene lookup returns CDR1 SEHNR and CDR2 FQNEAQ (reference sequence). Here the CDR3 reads CASSLSLPGEEKLFF. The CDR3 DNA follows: TGTGCCAGCAGCTTATCTCTCCCAGGGGAAGAAAAACTGTTTTTT.

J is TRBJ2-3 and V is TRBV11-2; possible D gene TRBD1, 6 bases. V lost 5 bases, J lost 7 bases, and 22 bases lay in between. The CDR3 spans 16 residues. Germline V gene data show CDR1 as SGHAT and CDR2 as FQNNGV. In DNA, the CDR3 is TGTGCCAGCAGCCCCCCTGGCAGGGGAAGGAGAAATACGCAGTATTTT. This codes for CASSPPGRGRRNTQYF.

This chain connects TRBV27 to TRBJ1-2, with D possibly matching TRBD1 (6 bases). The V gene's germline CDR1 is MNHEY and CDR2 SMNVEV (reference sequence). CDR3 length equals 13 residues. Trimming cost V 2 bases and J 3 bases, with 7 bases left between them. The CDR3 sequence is CASSLQGHYGYTF. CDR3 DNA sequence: TGTGCCAGCAGTTTACAGGGGCACTATGGCTACACCTTC.

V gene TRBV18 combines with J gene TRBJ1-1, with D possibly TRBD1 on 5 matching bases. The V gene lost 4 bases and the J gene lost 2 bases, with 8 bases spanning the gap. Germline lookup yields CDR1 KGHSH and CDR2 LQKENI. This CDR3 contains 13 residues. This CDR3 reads CASSQQDNTEAFF. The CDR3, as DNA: TGTGCCAGCTCACAACAGGATAACACTGAAGCTTTCTTT.

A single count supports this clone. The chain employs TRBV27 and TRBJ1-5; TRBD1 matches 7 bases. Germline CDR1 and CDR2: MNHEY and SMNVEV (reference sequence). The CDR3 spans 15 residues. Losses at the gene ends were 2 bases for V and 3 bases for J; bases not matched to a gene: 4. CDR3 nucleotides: TGTGCCAGCAGTTTAAGGGGGCAGCCCAATCAGCCCCAGCATTTT. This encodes CASSLRGQPNQPQHF.

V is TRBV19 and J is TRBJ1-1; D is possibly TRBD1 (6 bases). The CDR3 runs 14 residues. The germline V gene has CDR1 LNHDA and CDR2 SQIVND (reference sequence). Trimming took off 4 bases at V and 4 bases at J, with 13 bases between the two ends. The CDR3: CASSKQGSFTEAFF. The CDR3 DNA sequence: TGTGCCAGTAGTAAACAGGGATCCTTCACTGAAGCTTTCTTT.

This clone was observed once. The CDR3 nucleotides read TGCGCCAGCAGCTTGGATGCGGCGGGAGGGTCCTACGAGCAGTACTTC. Protein: CASSLDAAGGSYEQYF. This chain connects TRBV5-1 to TRBJ2-7, with TRBD2 matching over 9 bases. The CDR3 consists of 16 residues. V shed 0 bases, J shed 1 base, and the junction held 5 bases outside the gene matches. Germline V gives CDR1 SGHRS, CDR2 YFSETQ.

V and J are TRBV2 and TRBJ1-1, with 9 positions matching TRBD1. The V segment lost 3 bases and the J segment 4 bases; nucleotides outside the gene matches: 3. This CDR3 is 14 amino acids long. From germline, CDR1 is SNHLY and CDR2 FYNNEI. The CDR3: CASSDRDRATEAFF. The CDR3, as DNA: TGTGCCAGCAGTGACCGGGACAGGGCCACTGAAGCTTTCTTT.

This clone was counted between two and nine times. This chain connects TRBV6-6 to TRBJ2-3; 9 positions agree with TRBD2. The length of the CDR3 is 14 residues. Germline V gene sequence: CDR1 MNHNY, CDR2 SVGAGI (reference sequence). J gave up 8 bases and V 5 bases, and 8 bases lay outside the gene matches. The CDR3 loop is CASSALERGVTQYF. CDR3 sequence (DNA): TGTGCCAGCAGTGCATTAGAGCGGGGGGTTACGCAGTATTTT.

CDR3 in DNA: TGTGCCAGCAGTTATTCCTACGAGCAGTACTTC. As protein: CASSYSYEQYF. This chain links TRBV5-6 with TRBJ2-7; D remains unclear. Looked up from germline, CDR1 is SGHDT and CDR2 is YYEEEE. The CDR3 is made up of 11 amino acids. V lost 5 bases and J 1 base, leaving 4 bases between the germline ends.

CDR3 region: CASSFEREADTQYF. CDR3 sequence (DNA): TGCGCCAGCAGCTTCGAGCGGGAGGCAGATACGCAGTATTTT. This chain connects TRBV5-1 to TRBJ2-3; 9 nucleotides match TRBD2. The J segment lost 4 bases and the V segment lost 2 bases, leaving 2 bases of the junction unmatched. This CDR3 contains 14 residues. CDR1 is SGHRS and CDR2 is YFSETQ in the germline V gene.

CDR3 loop: CASSPQTGGPYEQYF. DNA of the CDR3: TGTGCCAGCAGTCCCCAGACAGGGGGCCCCTACGAGCAGTACTTC. The rearrangement links TRBV6-2 or TRBV6-3 to TRBJ2-7; TRBD1 matches at 10 bases. Trimming took 5 bases from V and 2 from J; bases not matched to a gene: 6. Germline V gives CDR1 MNHEY, CDR2 SVGEGT. The CDR3 is 15 residues long.

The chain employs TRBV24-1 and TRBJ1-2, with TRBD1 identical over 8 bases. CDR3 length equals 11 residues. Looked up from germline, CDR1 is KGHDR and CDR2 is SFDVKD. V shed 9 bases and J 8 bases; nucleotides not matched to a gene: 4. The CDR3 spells CATPAGGGYTF. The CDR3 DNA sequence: TGTGCCACCCCGGCAGGGGGCGGCTACACCTTC.

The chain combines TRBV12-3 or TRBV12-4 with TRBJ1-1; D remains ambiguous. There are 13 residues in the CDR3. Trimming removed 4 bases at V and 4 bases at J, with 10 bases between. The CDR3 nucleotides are TGTGCCAGCAGTTCCGGGTCAGTCACTGAAGCTTTCTTT. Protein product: CASSSGSVTEAFF.

Here the CDR3 reads CASSLAGWRATYNEQFF. The CDR3 DNA reads as TGTGCCAGCAGCTTAGCGGGCTGGAGGGCCACCTACAATGAGCAGTTCTTC. This chain links TRBV7-9 with TRBJ2-1, with D perhaps matching TRBD2 (6 bases). From germline, CDR1 is SEHNR and CDR2 FQNEAQ (reference sequence). The length of the CDR3 is 17 residues. Trimming removed 0 bases at V and 2 bases at J, with 14 bases between.

For the CDR3, the DNA is TGTGCCAGCAGCGTAAACGACAGGTGGGCGAACACTGAAGCTTTCTTT. This codes for CASSVNDRWANTEAFF. The chain carries TRBV9 and TRBJ1-1, with D perhaps TRBD1 (6 bases). CDR1 and CDR2 (germline): SGDLS, YYNGEE. CDR3 length: 16 residues. The V end was cut by 1 base, the J end by 1 base, with 14 bases between.

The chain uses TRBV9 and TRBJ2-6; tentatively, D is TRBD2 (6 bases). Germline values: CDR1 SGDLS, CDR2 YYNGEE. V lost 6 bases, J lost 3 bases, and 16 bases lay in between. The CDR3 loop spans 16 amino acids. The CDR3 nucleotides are TGTGCCAGCACCACTAGGACGGGGGATGGGGCCAACGTCCTGACTTTC. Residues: CASTTRTGDGANVLTF.

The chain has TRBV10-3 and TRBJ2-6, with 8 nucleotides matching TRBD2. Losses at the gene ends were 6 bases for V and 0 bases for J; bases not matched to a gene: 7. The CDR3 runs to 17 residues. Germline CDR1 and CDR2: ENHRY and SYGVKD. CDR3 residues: CAIRPASGSSGANVLTF. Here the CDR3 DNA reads TGTGCCATCAGGCCGGCTAGCGGGTCCTCTGGGGCCAACGTCCTGACTTTC.

The CDR3 region is CASSASQGGTGELFF. The CDR3 DNA reads TGTGCCAGCAGCGCTAGCCAGGGAGGCACCGGGGAGCTGTTTTTT. This chain links TRBV13 with TRBJ2-2; D is perhaps TRBD2 (6 bases). The germline V gene encodes CDR1 PRHDT and CDR2 FYEKMQ (reference sequence). This CDR3 has 15 amino acids. Trimming took 5 bases from V and 4 from J, leaving 14 bases between them.

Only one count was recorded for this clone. Here the CDR3 DNA reads TGTGCCACCTGGGGCTCGTTACAAAACTATGGTGGCTACACCTTC. It is translated as CATWGSLQNYGGYTF. J is TRBJ1-2 and V is TRBV19; D might be TRBD1 (5 bases). The CDR3 has 15 residues. The V gene lost 10 bases and the J gene lost 7 bases, with 25 bases spanning the gap. Germline-derived CDR1 and CDR2 are LNHDA and SQIVND (reference sequence).

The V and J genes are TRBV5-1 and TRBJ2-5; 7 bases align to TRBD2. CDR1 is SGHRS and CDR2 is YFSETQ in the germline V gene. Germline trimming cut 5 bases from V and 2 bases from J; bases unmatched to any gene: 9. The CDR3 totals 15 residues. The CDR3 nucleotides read TGCGCCAGCAGGGAGGGAGGGACGGCTCAAGAGACCCAGTACTTC. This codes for CASREGGTAQETQYF.